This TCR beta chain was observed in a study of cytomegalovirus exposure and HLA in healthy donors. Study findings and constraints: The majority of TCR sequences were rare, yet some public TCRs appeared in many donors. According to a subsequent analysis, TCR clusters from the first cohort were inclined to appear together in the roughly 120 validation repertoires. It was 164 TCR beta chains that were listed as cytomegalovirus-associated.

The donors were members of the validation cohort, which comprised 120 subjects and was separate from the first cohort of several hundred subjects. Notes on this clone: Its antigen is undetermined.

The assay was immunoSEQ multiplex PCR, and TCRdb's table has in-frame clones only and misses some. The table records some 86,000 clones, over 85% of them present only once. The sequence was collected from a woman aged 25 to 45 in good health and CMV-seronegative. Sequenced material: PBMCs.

The CDR3 nucleotides read TGTGCCAGCAGCGTCACAGTATCTGGCACAGATACGCAGTATTTT. Translating it yields CASSVTVSGTDTQYF. The rearrangement uses TRBV9 and TRBJ2-3, with no clear D. The germline CDR1 and CDR2 sequences are SGDLS and YYNGEE. Trimming left V 2 bases short and J 1 base short, with 11 bases between. The CDR3 runs 15 residues.